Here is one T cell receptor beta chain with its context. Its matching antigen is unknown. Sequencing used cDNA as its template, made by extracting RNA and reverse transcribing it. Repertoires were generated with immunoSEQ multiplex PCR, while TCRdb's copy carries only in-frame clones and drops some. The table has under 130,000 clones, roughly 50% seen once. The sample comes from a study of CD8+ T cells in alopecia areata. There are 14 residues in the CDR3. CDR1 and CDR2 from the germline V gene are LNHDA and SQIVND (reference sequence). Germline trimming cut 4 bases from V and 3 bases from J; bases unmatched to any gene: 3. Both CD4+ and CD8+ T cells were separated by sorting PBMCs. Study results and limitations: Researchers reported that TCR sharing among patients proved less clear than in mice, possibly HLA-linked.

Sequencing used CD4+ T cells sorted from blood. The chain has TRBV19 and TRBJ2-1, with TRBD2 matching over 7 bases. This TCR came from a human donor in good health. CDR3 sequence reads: CASSRRGSYNEQFF. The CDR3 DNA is TGTGCCAGTAGTAGGCGGGGGAGCTACAATGAGCAGTTCTTC.